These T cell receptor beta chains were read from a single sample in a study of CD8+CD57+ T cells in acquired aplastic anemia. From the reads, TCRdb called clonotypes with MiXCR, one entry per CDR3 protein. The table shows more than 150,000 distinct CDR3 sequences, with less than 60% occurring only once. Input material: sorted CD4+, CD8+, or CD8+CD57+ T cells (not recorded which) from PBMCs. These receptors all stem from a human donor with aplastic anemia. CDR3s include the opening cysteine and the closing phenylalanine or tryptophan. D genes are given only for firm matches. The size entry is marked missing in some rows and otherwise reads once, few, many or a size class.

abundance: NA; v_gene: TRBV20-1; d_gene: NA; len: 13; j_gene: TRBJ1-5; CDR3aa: CSARDPIGQPQHF; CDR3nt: TGCAGTGCTAGAGACCCAATCGGGCAGCCCCAGCATTTT
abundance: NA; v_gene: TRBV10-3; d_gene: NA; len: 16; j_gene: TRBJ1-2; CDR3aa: CAISGDGGSGDYGYTF; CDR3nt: TGTGCCATCAGTGGTGACGGTGGCTCTGGCGACTATGGCTACACCTTC
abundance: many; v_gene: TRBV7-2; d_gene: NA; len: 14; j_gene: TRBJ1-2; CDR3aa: CASSLGQGPYGYTF; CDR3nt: TGTGCCAGCAGCTTAGGCCAGGGTCCCTATGGCTACACCTTC
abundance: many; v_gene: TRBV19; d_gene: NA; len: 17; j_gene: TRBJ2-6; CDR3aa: CASSIPPGSSGANVLTF; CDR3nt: TGTGCCAGTAGTATCCCTCCAGGGAGCTCTGGGGCCAACGTCCTGACTTTC
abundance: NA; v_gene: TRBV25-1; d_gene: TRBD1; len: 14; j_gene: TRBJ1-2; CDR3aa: CASSWDRGGSGYTF; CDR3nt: TGTGCCAGCAGTTGGGACAGGGGAGGTTCGGGCTACACCTTC
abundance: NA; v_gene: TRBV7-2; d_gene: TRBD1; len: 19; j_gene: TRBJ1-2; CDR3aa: CASSLARPREMTGDYGYTF; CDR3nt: TGTGCCAGCAGCTTAGCAAGGCCCCGGGAGATGACAGGGGACTATGGCTACACCTTC
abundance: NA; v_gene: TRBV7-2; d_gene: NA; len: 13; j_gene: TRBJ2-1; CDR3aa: CASSLSQVGEQFF; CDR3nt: TGTGCCAGCAGCTTGTCACAGGTTGGTGAGCAGTTCTTC
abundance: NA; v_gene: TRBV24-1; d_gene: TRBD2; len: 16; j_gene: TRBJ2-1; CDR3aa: CATKKTGTSLGDEQFF; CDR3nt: TGTGCCACCAAGAAGACCGGGACTAGTTTGGGTGATGAGCAGTTCTTC
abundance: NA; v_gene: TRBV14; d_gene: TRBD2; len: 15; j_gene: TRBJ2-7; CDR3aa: CASSALSAGGYEQYF; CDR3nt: TGTGCCAGCAGCGCACTGTCAGCGGGGGGTTACGAGCAGTACTTC
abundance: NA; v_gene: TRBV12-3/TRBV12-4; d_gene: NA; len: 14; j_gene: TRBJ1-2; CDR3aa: CASSLSGGGYGYTF; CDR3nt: TGTGCCAGCAGTTTAAGCGGCGGCGGGTATGGCTACACCTTC
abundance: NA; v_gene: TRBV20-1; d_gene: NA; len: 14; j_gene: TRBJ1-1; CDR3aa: CSARDRFKSTEAFF; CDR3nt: TGCAGTGCTAGAGATCGGTTTAAGAGCACTGAAGCTTTCTTT
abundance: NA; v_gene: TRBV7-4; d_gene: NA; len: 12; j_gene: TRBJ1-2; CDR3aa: CASGSGTYGYTF; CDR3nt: TGTGCCAGCGGTTCCGGGACCTATGGCTACACCTTC
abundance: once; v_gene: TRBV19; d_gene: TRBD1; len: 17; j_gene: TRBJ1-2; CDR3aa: CASSIGGTGGANYGYTF; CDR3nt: TGTGCCAGTAGTATCGGCGGGACAGGGGGCGCCAACTATGGCTACACCTTC
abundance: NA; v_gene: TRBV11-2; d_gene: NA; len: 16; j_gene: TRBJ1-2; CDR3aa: CASSLGGTRNFYGYTF; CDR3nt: TGTGCCAGCAGCTTAGGGGGGACACGAAACTTCTATGGCTACACCTTC
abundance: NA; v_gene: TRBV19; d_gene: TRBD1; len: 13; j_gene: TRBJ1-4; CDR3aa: CASGTGVNEKLFF; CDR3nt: TGTGCCAGCGGGACAGGGGTTAATGAAAAACTGTTTTTT
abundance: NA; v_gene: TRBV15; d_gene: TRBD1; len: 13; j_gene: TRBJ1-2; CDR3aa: CATSTGQTYGYTF; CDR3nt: TGTGCCACCAGCACGGGACAGACCTATGGCTACACCTTC
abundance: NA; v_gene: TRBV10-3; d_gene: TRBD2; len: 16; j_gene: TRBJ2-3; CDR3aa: CAIMPGLAGGLDTQYF; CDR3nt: TGTGCCATCATGCCGGGACTAGCGGGGGGTTTAGATACGCAGTATTTT
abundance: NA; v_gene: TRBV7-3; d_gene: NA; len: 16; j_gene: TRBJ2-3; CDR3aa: CASSLPTGLGTDTQYF; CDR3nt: TGTGCCAGCAGCCTGCCCACAGGGCTGGGCACAGATACGCAGTATTTT
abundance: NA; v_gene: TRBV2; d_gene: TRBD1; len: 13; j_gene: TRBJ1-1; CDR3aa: CASQDRFNTEAFF; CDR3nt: TGTGCCAGCCAGGACAGGTTCAACACTGAAGCTTTCTTT
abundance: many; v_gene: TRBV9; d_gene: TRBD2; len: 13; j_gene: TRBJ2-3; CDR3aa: CASSVGGGDTQYF; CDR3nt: TGTGCCAGCAGCGTAGGCGGGGGAGATACGCAGTATTTT